This T cell receptor beta chain was identified during a study of cytomegalovirus exposure and HLA in healthy donors. The repertoire was sequenced with immunoSEQ multiplex PCR; TCRdb's copy has only in-frame clones and lacks some. In the table there are 200,000 to 250,000 clones, under 95% of which are singletons. To note about this clone: Its matching antigen is unknown.

General study points: In the 95 to 150 validation repertoires, a later analysis found that first-cohort TCR clusters tended to co-occur.

Input material: PBMCs. The source of this sequence is a young woman in good health and CMV-seronegative.

The CDR3 coding sequence is TGTGCCGGACTAGCGGGAGCAGATACGCAGTATTTT. Translating it yields CAGLAGADTQYF. The chain has TRBV30 and TRBJ2-3, with TRBD2 matching 13 bases. CDR3 length: 12 amino acids. The ends lost 8 bases at V and 4 bases at J; junction bases unmatched: 0. The germline V gene has CDR1 GTSNPN and CDR2 SVGIG (reference sequence). Variable domain in full (rest from reference TRBV30 and TRBJ2-3): SQTIHQWPATLVQPVGSPLSLECTVEGTSNPNLYWYRQAAGRGLQLLFYSVGIGQISSEVPQNLSASRPQDRQFILSSKKLLLSDSGFYLCAGLAGADTQYFGPGTRLTVL.